This T cell receptor beta chain stems from a study of T cell repertoires in cytomegalovirus infection. Study information: An indication of both CMV infection and matching HLA type came from public TCR beta signatures. Study-level findings and limits: Totalled public TCR beta family frequency picked out people who carried CMV plus the relevant HLA. CMV-specific TCR beta clonotypes restricted by HLA-C were the ones dominating the ex vivo response.

TCRdb re-analysed the reads in MiXCR, keeping a single row per CDR3 protein. The data contain about 230,000 distinct CDR3 sequences, 22% of them seen just once; the ten biggest clones take up 15% to 20%. Only a few counts were recorded for this clonotype. Its matching antigen is unknown. V gave up 4 bases and J gave up 0 bases, with 19 bases separating them. CDR3 length: 18 residues. CDR1 SGDLS and CDR2 YYNGEE come from the germline V gene. The TCR sequence derives from a human donor in good health (CMV status not recorded). Some clones in this sample may be carry-over from other donors' samples. The chain joins TRBV9 to TRBJ2-2, with D possibly being TRBD1 or TRBD2 (5 bases each). The sequenced sample consisted of CD8+ T cells from PBMCs. The CDR3 DNA reads as TGTGCCAGCAGCCATCCCCCTTGGGACGCATCGAACACCGGGGAGCTGTTTTTT. Its protein is CASSHPPWDASNTGELFF.